Listed here are 5 T cell receptor beta chains from one sample, sequenced in a study of blood T cell repertoires in COVID-19. Data came from immunoSEQ multiplex PCR; TCRdb stores just in-frame clones and leaves some out. The data show under 75,000 clones, with 88% seen just once and around 18% held by the top ten. What was sequenced was peripheral blood. The receptors stem from a woman aged 80 or older with active COVID-19.

This chain links TRBV7-2 with TRBJ2-1, with TRBD2 identical over 9 bases. This CDR3 has 16 amino acids. CDR1 is SGHTA and CDR2 is FQGNSA in the germline V gene. Trimming at V came to 4 bases and at J to 9 bases, leaving 13 bases not matched to a gene. The DNA for the CDR3 is TGTGCCAGCAGCTCCTCGACCGCGGGGGGGAGGGCTGAGCAGTTCTTC. Its protein product is CASSSSTAGGRAEQFF.

The gene calls are TRBV6-1 and TRBJ2-3, with 11 bases that match TRBD2. This CDR3 is built from 16 residues. The J segment lost 5 bases and the V segment lost 2 bases, leaving 6 bases of the junction unmatched. Germline V CDR1 and CDR2: MNHNS, SASEGT. The CDR3 sequence: CASSELLAGVGDTQYF. The CDR3 nucleotides read TGTGCCAGCAGTGAACTACTAGCGGGGGTTGGAGATACGCAGTATTTT.

This clone has more than one count but fewer than ten. The rearrangement joins TRBV28 to TRBJ1-2, with D hard to call. From germline, CDR1 is MDHEN and CDR2 SYDVKM. V was clipped by 6 bases and J by 8 bases, with 13 bases between them. The CDR3 length is 12 residues. The CDR3 region is CASRTQVAGYTF. The CDR3 DNA sequence: TGTGCCAGCAGAACCCAGGTTGCCGGCTACACCTTC.

The chain uses TRBV5-4 and TRBJ2-3; D may be TRBD2 (5 bases). Germline CDR1 is SGHNT and CDR2 is YYREEE (reference sequence). The ends were cut back, 0 bases at V and 3 bases at J, with 14 bases in the middle. This CDR3 comprises 16 residues. The CDR3 loop reads CASSLAFGLATDTQYF. In DNA, the CDR3 is TGTGCCAGCAGCTTGGCCTTTGGATTAGCGACAGATACGCAGTATTTT.

The J gene is TRBJ2-7, the V gene TRBV18; a weak D match, TRBD2 (6 bases). This CDR3 is 15 amino acids long. V was trimmed by 4 bases and J by 2 bases, leaving 15 bases between them. CDR1 and CDR2 from the germline V gene are KGHSH and LQKENI. The CDR3 coding sequence is TGTGCCAGCTCACAGGAGGGGCAGTATACCTACGAGCAGTACTTC. As protein: CASSQEGQYTYEQYF.